This T cell receptor (beta chain) was identified during a study of PD-1 blockade in mismatch repair-deficient tumors. Profiled with immunoSEQ multiplex PCR; TCRdb holds only in-frame clones, not every one. The sample has about 110,000 clones, about 80% seen once. PCR or immunohistochemistry showed mismatch repair deficiency in every enrolled patient. TCR sequencing covered a few patients who responded to pembrolizumab. This clone showed up just a few times. No antigen is known for it. General study points: Tumor-resident clones, often undetectable pretreatment in blood, expanded then contracted after pembrolizumab.

Material: peripheral blood, obtained 60 weeks after starting pembrolizumab. The source is an adult with mismatch repair-deficient cancer.

This CDR3 reads CASSSPRTGTGWQFF. The DNA for the CDR3 is TGTGCCAGCAGTTCCCCACGCACGGGTACCGGGTGGCAGTTCTTC. The V and J genes are TRBV6-5 and TRBJ2-1; D is uncertain. V dropped 4 bases and J dropped 12 bases, with 22 bases sitting between them. The CDR3 extends over 15 amino acids. Germline V gives CDR1 MNHEY, CDR2 SVGAGI.